The 27 T cell receptor beta chains presented below share a single source sample, sequenced in a study of blood T cells in healthy people across ages. The second PCR ran roughly 7 to 11 cycles with a sample-barcoded 5' primer and J-beta primers. TCRdb recomputed calls from the 5' RACE reads with MiXCR, one row per CDR3 protein. The table includes more than 1 million distinct CDR3 sequences, 35% to 50% detected once. The sample consisted of blood. These receptors were obtained from a woman aged 55-70 years in good health.

The chain links TRBV3-1 to TRBJ2-7; possible D gene TRBD2, 5 bases. This CDR3 spans 13 amino acids. Trimming stripped 3 bases from V and 10 bases from J, with 16 bases between. In germline, CDR1 is LGHDT, CDR2 YNNKEL (reference sequence). The CDR3 sequence: CASSQTINERQYF. The CDR3 DNA sequence: TGTGCCAGCAGCCAGACTATTAATGAGCGACAGTACTTC.

This clonotype came up once. CDR3 bases: TGCAGTGCTAGCCAACAGGGAGGTAACAATCAGCCCCAGCATTTT. The encoded protein is CSASQQGGNNQPQHF. The genes are TRBV20-1 and TRBJ1-5, with D perhaps TRBD1 (6 bases). V was cut by 3 bases and J by 3 bases, with 15 bases left in between. CDR3 length: 15 amino acids. Germline V gene lookup returns CDR1 DFQATT and CDR2 SNEGSKA (reference sequence).

This clonotype appeared a few times. The V call is TRBV11-2, the J call TRBJ2-1; D is ambiguous. V lost 4 bases and J lost 10, with 8 bases in between. The germline V gene encodes CDR1 SGHAT and CDR2 FQNNGV. The CDR3 runs to 11 residues. CDR3 residues: CASSSQWEQFF. The CDR3 coding sequence is TGTGCCAGCAGCTCACAGTGGGAGCAGTTCTTC.

The table lists this clonotype with a few counts. The V gene is TRBV12-3 or TRBV12-4, the J gene TRBJ2-4, with TRBD1 matching 8 bases. The tail of the sequence fits TRBJ2-7 better, so the J call may be wrong. The CDR3 has 14 amino acids. The CDR3 sequence is CASSDRGQSDEQYF. DNA of the CDR3: TGTGCCAGCAGTGACAGGGGTCAGTCTGACGAGCAGTACTTC.

This clonotype showed up just a few times. The V call is TRBV29-1, the J call TRBJ2-5; D unclear. The germline gives CDR1 SQVTM, CDR2 ANQGSEA. The V gene lost 6 bases and the J gene lost 5 bases, with 10 bases spanning the gap. The CDR3 is 11 residues long. CDR3 sequence: CSVVGMETQYF. In DNA form, the CDR3 reads TGCAGCGTGGTAGGGATGGAGACCCAGTACTTC.

This clonotype appeared many times. The V and J genes are TRBV6-5 and TRBJ2-1; 7 nucleotides line up with TRBD2. CDR1 and CDR2 (germline): MNHEY, SVGAGI. Trimming cost V 2 bases and J 5 bases; bases outside gene matches: 0. This CDR3 is 13 amino acids long. This CDR3 is CASSYGGDNEQFF. DNA of the CDR3: TGTGCCAGCAGTTACGGGGGGGACAATGAGCAGTTCTTC.

This clonotype was detected a few times. The gene calls are TRBV6-6 and TRBJ2-7; no clear D gene. The germline V gene has CDR1 MNHNY and CDR2 SVGAGI (reference sequence). V was pared by 8 bases and J by 3 bases, with 14 bases between. The CDR3 loop spans 13 amino acids. The CDR3 loop is CASEKGPVYEQYF. CDR3 sequence (DNA): TGTGCCAGCGAGAAAGGGCCCGTCTACGAGCAGTACTTC.

V and J are TRBV29-1 and TRBJ2-1; 8 bases line up with TRBD2. CDR3 length: 15 residues. In germline, CDR1 is SQVTM, CDR2 ANQGSEA. V lost 4 bases and J lost 3; bases outside the gene matches: 8. This CDR3 reads CSVVGREEGYNEQFF. The DNA of the CDR3 is TGCAGCGTTGTAGGGCGGGAGGAGGGCTACAATGAGCAGTTCTTC.

The chain employs TRBV27 and TRBJ1-2; tentatively, D is TRBD1 (5 bases). The CDR3 sequence is 15 residues long. Germline-derived CDR1 and CDR2 are MNHEY and SMNVEV (reference sequence). Trimming stripped 7 bases from V and 0 bases from J, with 15 bases between. This CDR3 is CASTKRGESNYGYTF. CDR3 coding DNA: TGTGCCAGCACTAAAAGAGGGGAGTCTAACTATGGCTACACCTTC.

The chain employs TRBV10-3 and TRBJ2-7; D is unresolved. The CDR3 spans 13 residues. CDR1 ENHRY and CDR2 SYGVKD come from the germline V gene. Trimming removed 7 bases from V and 3 bases from J, with 13 bases in between. CDR3 DNA: TGTGCCATCAAACCAAACACTGGCTACGAGCAGTACTTC. Its translation: CAIKPNTGYEQYF.

The chain links TRBV7-9 to TRBJ2-1, with a weak D call TRBD2 (7 bases). The V end was cut by 3 bases, the J end by 10 bases, with 13 bases between. CDR3 length: 13 residues. The V gene's germline CDR1 is SEHNR and CDR2 FQNEAQ (reference sequence). In DNA form, the CDR3 reads TGTGCCAGCAGCTTCTCCGGGGGGCACGAGCAGTTCTTC. This sequence encodes CASSFSGGHEQFF.

This clonotype showed up just a few times. V and J are TRBV20-1 and TRBJ2-1; D is uncertain. Germline V gene sequence: CDR1 DFQATT, CDR2 SNEGSKA (reference sequence). The CDR3 consists of 12 residues. The V end was cut by 1 base, the J end by 5 bases, with 6 bases between. CDR3 sequence reads: CSARVPDNEQFF. The CDR3 coding sequence is TGCAGTGCTAGAGTACCAGACAATGAGCAGTTCTTC.

The chain joins TRBV20-1 to TRBJ2-3; no definite D call. Germline V gives CDR1 DFQATT, CDR2 SNEGSKA (reference sequence). Trimming stripped 3 bases from V and 1 base from J, with 14 bases between. The CDR3 runs 15 residues. The chain's CDR3 is CSASAGPVRTDTQYF. The CDR3 bases are TGCAGTGCTAGTGCCGGACCGGTACGCACAGATACGCAGTATTTT.

The chain links TRBV12-3 or TRBV12-4 to TRBJ2-3; D remains unclear. Deletions cut 4 bases from V and 0 bases from J, with 14 bases between. The CDR3 loop spans 16 amino acids. The CDR3 coding sequence is TGTGCCAGCAGTTCTCAGCAGACGCCTAGCACAGATACGCAGTATTTT. It translates to CASSSQQTPSTDTQYF.

This clonotype was picked up a small number of times. J is TRBJ2-1 and V is TRBV12-3 or TRBV12-4, with TRBD2 matching 8 bases. This CDR3 has 13 residues. The V and J ends lost 3 bases and 9 bases, in that order; junction bases with no gene match: 4. CDR3 region: CASSFSGMSEQFF. The CDR3 region has the DNA TGTGCCAGCAGTTTTAGCGGGATGAGTGAGCAGTTCTTC.

This clonotype was counted between two and nine times. The chain recombines TRBV27 with TRBJ1-6; TRBD1 aligns across 7 bases. The V gene's germline CDR1 is MNHEY and CDR2 SMNVEV (reference sequence). The junction had 10 bases not matched to a gene; V was cut back by 7 bases and J by 7 bases. The CDR3 sequence is 15 residues long. DNA of the CDR3: TGTGCCAGCAATCATCGGGACAGACCCAATTCACCCCTCCACTTT. Its translation is CASNHRDRPNSPLHF.

This clonotype was counted a few times. The chain links TRBV15 to TRBJ2-6; tentatively, D is TRBD1 (5 bases). Germline V gene sequence: CDR1 LNHNV, CDR2 YYDKDF (reference sequence). The CDR3 is 14 amino acids. The V gene lost 9 bases and the J gene lost 4 bases, with 13 bases spanning the gap. The CDR3 DNA follows: TGTGCCACAACCAGGGCAACCGGGGCCAACGTCCTGACTTTC. This encodes CATTRATGANVLTF.

This CDR3 reads CASSSTGAGNTIYF. CDR3 nucleotide sequence: TGTGCCAGCAGTTCGACAGGGGCTGGAAACACCATATATTTT. The gene calls are TRBV12-3 or TRBV12-4 and TRBJ1-3; 8 nucleotides agree with TRBD1. The trim removed 4 bases at V and 2 bases at J, leaving 1 base unmatched. This CDR3 spans 14 amino acids.

The chain joins TRBV3-1 to TRBJ2-3; 8 nucleotides align to TRBD2. This CDR3 comprises 14 residues. Germline V gene lookup returns CDR1 LGHDT and CDR2 YNNKEL (reference sequence). With V trimmed by 3 bases and J by 5 bases, 4 bases remained unmatched. CDR3 residues: CASSHDLAGDTQYF. The CDR3 DNA is TGTGCCAGCAGCCATGATCTAGCGGGAGATACGCAGTATTTT.

As concerns this clonotype: At one of its ends the junction is not consistent with the germline gene, which may arise from a read error. The chain couples TRBV20-1 to TRBJ1-2; D is ambiguous. The CDR3 is 14 amino acids. The germline CDR1 and CDR2 sequences are DFQATT and SNEGSKA (reference sequence). The CDR3 sequence: CSARDLRVHYGCTF. The CDR3 bases are TGCAGTGCTAGAGATCTCCGGGTACACTATGGCTGCACCTTC.

This chain connects TRBV29-1 to TRBJ2-3; D call uncertain. Trimming cost V 3 bases and J 1 base, with 8 bases left between them. Germline CDR1 and CDR2: SQVTM and ANQGSEA. The CDR3 totals 13 residues. The CDR3 loop reads CSVDPSGTDTQYF. CDR3 bases: TGCAGCGTTGACCCCTCGGGCACAGATACGCAGTATTTT.

This sequence joins TRBV14 and TRBJ2-5; 7 bases fit TRBD2. V shed 4 bases and J 5 bases; nucleotides not matched to a gene: 7. The CDR3 runs to 14 residues. Per the germline V gene, CDR1 is SGHDN and CDR2 is FVKESK. The CDR3, as DNA: TGTGCCAGCAGCCCCGGGAGGCCGGGGGAGACCCAGTACTTC. Amino acids: CASSPGRPGETQYF. The full variable domain, with the rest looked up from reference TRBV14 and TRBJ2-5, is EAGVTQFPSHSVIEKGQTVTLRCDPISGHDNLYWYRRVMGKEIKFLLHFVKESKQDESGMPNNRFLAERTGGTYSTLKVQPAELEDSGVYFCASSPGRPGETQYFGPGTRLLVL.

This clonotype was seen only a few times. The genes are TRBV7-9 and TRBJ2-7, with D perhaps TRBD1 (5 bases). The V and J ends lost 0 bases and 8 bases respectively, with 14 bases between them. Germline values: CDR1 SEHNR, CDR2 FQNEAQ (reference sequence). CDR3 length: 14 residues. CDR3 sequence reads: CASSLARGDGKQYF. The CDR3 DNA follows: TGTGCCAGCAGCTTAGCAAGGGGTGACGGCAAGCAGTACTTC.

This chain links TRBV20-1 with TRBJ2-1, with D possibly TRBD1 on 6 matching bases. The CDR3 runs to 12 residues. The V gene lost 5 bases and the J gene lost 8 bases, with 13 bases spanning the gap. Germline V gives CDR1 DFQATT, CDR2 SNEGSKA (reference sequence). CDR3 nucleotide sequence: TGCAGTGCTCGATCAGGGGCGGATGAGCAGTTCTTC. Residues: CSARSGADEQFF.

The rearrangement uses TRBV24-1 and TRBJ1-2; 7 bases map to TRBD1. With V trimmed by 4 bases and J by 2 bases, 3 bases remained unmatched. Per germline, CDR1 KGHDR and CDR2 SFDVKD. The CDR3 extends over 14 amino acids. The CDR3 nucleotides read TGTGCCACCAGTGACCCGGACAGGAACTATGGCTACACCTTC. This sequence encodes CATSDPDRNYGYTF.

The chain employs TRBV2 and TRBJ2-1; no clear D. This CDR3 spans 12 amino acids. V dropped 2 bases and J dropped 8 bases, with 7 bases sitting between them. Germline-derived CDR1 and CDR2 are SNHLY and FYNNEI. The CDR3 coding sequence is TGTGCCAGCAGTGAAACGGCGTATGAGCAGTTCTTC. Residues: CASSETAYEQFF.

This clonotype was seen a handful of times. V usage is TRBV12-3 or TRBV12-4 and J usage is TRBJ1-2; 8 bases align to TRBD1. After removal of 5 bases from V and 6 bases from J, the junction contained 8 bases not matched to a gene. This CDR3 is 14 amino acids long. The CDR3 nucleotides are TGTGCCAGCAGTCCCGCAGGACAGGGTGATGGCTACACCTTC. Its translation is CASSPAGQGDGYTF.